A single sample gave rise to the 20 T cell receptor beta chains below, sequenced in a study of molecular identifiers for immune sequencing clone quantification. TCRdb itself ran the PCR reads through MiXCR, one entry per CDR3 protein. This table holds some 650,000 distinct CDR3 sequences, approximately 20% found once. Specimen: naive CD8+ T cells from blood, with Jurkat cell RNA spiked in. Subset of the sample: FACS-sorted CD8+CD4-CCR7+CD45RA+ naive T cells. These receptors all come from a human donor in good health. Some libraries in this study had Jurkat cell RNA spiked in.

For this clonotype: This may come from a read error, since a much larger clone is one base off. J is TRBJ1-4 and V is TRBV7-9; tentatively, D is TRBD1 (6 bases). The CDR3 totals 15 residues. Germline V CDR1 and CDR2: SEHNR, FQNEAQ (reference sequence). DNA for the CDR3: TGTGCCAGCAGTCCGGCACAGGGCGTGGATGAAAAACTGGTTTTT. Translated, it gives CASSPAQGVDEKLVF.

This chain joins TRBV5-1 and TRBJ2-7; weak D call: TRBD2 (6 bases). The CDR3 runs 16 residues. V shed 4 bases and J shed 0 bases, with 17 bases lying between them. The germline V gene encodes CDR1 SGHRS and CDR2 YFSETQ. In DNA form, the CDR3 reads TGCGCCAGCAGCCTCCCAACAGCGACTAGCTCCTACGAGCAGTACTTC. It is translated as CASSLPTATSSYEQYF.

The chain couples TRBV27 to TRBJ1-2, with D possibly matching TRBD1 (5 bases). Trimming cost V 6 bases and J 4 bases, with 15 bases left between them. CDR3 length: 14 amino acids. Germline loops: CDR1 MNHEY, CDR2 SMNVEV (reference sequence). The CDR3 protein is CASRAGGDSYGYTF. CDR3 DNA sequence: TGTGCCAGCAGAGCGGGGGGAGATTCCTATGGCTACACCTTC.

Comments on this clonotype: A read error may produce the germline difference seen at one junction end. The rearrangement uses TRBV12-3 or TRBV12-4 and TRBJ2-3; D is ambiguous. The CDR3 contains 13 residues. The CDR3 DNA reads as TGTGCCAGCAGTTCGCGATCTGTGGATACGCATTATTTT. Translating it yields CASSSRSVDTHYF.

In this sample, this clonotype turned up many times. This chain joins TRBV7-3 and TRBJ1-5, with TRBD1 identical over 7 bases. Unmatched junction bases numbered 5, after V lost 5 bases and J lost 4 bases. Germline CDR1 and CDR2: SGHTA and FQGTGA. This CDR3 is built from 14 residues. CDR3 in DNA: TGTGCCAGCAGCACGGGACAGTTGAATCAGCCCCAGCATTTT. Protein product: CASSTGQLNQPQHF.

This clonotype was picked up many times. The J gene is TRBJ2-3, the V gene TRBV9; the D gene is possibly TRBD2 (5 bases). This CDR3 comprises 15 residues. Trimming took 6 bases from V and 2 from J, leaving 16 bases between them. Germline assignment: CDR1 SGDLS and CDR2 YYNGEE. Here the CDR3 reads CASNPTRLATDTQYF. In DNA, the CDR3 is TGTGCCAGCAACCCCACTAGGCTAGCCACAGATACGCAGTATTTT.

This clonotype has only a few counts. The chain couples TRBV11-2 to TRBJ2-7, with D possibly being TRBD1 (5 bases). Trimming cost V 6 bases and J 5 bases, with 11 bases left between them. Germline V lookup: CDR1 SGHAT, CDR2 FQNNGV. The CDR3 has 12 amino acids. The CDR3, as DNA: TGTGCCAGCAGTGCCATAGGGGACGAGCAGTACTTC. This gives the protein CASSAIGDEQYF.

In this sample, this clonotype turned up once. This clone may be a read error of a much larger clone one base away. The genes are TRBV6-5 and TRBJ1-6; maybe TRBD1 (6 bases). V was clipped by 6 bases and J by 11 bases, with 20 bases between them. The CDR3 is 15 amino acids. Germline CDR1 and CDR2: MNHEY and SVGAGI. CDR3 in DNA: TGTGCCAGCAGCAACTTGGGGGGGGCGAAGCCACCCCTCCACTTT. Encoded protein: CASSNLGGAKPPLHF.

This clonotype was counted many times. The rearrangement joins TRBV6-1 to TRBJ2-3; D unresolved. Germline CDR1 and CDR2: MNHNS and SASEGT. Trimming removed 4 bases at V and 0 bases at J, with 11 bases between. The CDR3 sequence is 15 residues long. CDR3 DNA: TGTGCCAGCAGTGGCTGGACGCTCAGCACAGATACGCAGTATTTT. It codes for CASSGWTLSTDTQYF.

The table lists this clonotype with many counts. CDR3 amino acids: CASSDLSLPVSSGDNEQFF. CDR3 DNA sequence: TGTGCCAGCAGCGATTTATCTCTCCCGGTCTCTAGCGGCGACAATGAGCAGTTCTTC. The J gene is TRBJ2-1, the V gene TRBV7-2; 7 positions match TRBD2. CDR1 SGHTA and CDR2 FQGNSA come from the germline V gene. V lost 5 bases to trimming and J lost 5 bases; unmatched junction nucleotides: 21. This CDR3 is built from 19 residues.

As regards this clonotype: One junction end does not reproduce the germline sequence, and a read error may be involved. This rearrangement joins TRBV3-1 to TRBJ1-2; a possible D gene is TRBD1 (5 bases). Germline CDR1 is LGHDT and CDR2 is YNNKEL (reference sequence). The CDR3 sequence is 15 residues long. The CDR3 sequence is CASSHFSGGGYGCTF. CDR3 bases: TGTGCCAGCAGCCACTTTTCGGGGGGTGGCTATGGCTGCACCTTC.

This clonotype was seen more than once but under ten times. V is TRBV30 and J is TRBJ1-5; D ambiguous. V was pared by 2 bases and J by 9 bases, with 11 bases between. CDR3 length: 12 amino acids. Germline V gene lookup returns CDR1 GTSNPN and CDR2 SVGIG (reference sequence). In DNA, the CDR3 is TGTGCCTGGAGTACAGAGGCGCGGCCCCAGCATTTT. Its translation is CAWSTEARPQHF. The variable domain in full, with the rest retrieved from reference TRBV30 and TRBJ1-5, is SQTIHQWPATLVQPVGSPLSLECTVEGTSNPNLYWYRQAAGRGLQLLFYSVGIGQISSEVPQNLSASRPQDRQFILSSKKLLLSDSGFYLCAWSTEARPQHFGDGTRLSIL.

The chain links TRBV12-3 or TRBV12-4 to TRBJ2-1; no reliable D call. V lost 5 bases and J lost 5, with 13 bases in between. CDR3 length equals 14 residues. CDR3 loop: CASSPYRNHNEQFF. The CDR3 DNA reads as TGTGCCAGCAGTCCCTACAGAAACCACAATGAGCAGTTCTTC.

The rearrangement joins TRBV19 to TRBJ2-7, with 8 bases matching TRBD2. CDR1 and CDR2 (germline): LNHDA, SQIVND (reference sequence). CDR3 length: 15 amino acids. J was trimmed by 0 bases and V by 5 bases; bases with no gene match: 6. The CDR3 DNA sequence: TGTGCCAGTAGTCCGGAACTAGCGGACTCCTACGAGCAGTACTTC. Its protein is CASSPELADSYEQYF.

This clonotype was seen at least ten times. V usage is TRBV29-1 and J usage is TRBJ2-3; 8 bases are a match to TRBD1. V was pared by 1 base and J by 6 bases, with 3 bases of the junction left unmatched. The germline V gene encodes CDR1 SQVTM and CDR2 ANQGSEA. The CDR3 consists of 13 residues. CDR3 sequence reads: CSVEGDRLDTQYF. CDR3 DNA sequence: TGCAGCGTTGAAGGGGACAGGTTGGATACGCAGTATTTT.

There are many counts of this clonotype. The genes are TRBV7-9 and TRBJ2-3, with a possible D match to TRBD1 (6 bases). This CDR3 spans 12 amino acids. From germline, CDR1 is SEHNR and CDR2 FQNEAQ (reference sequence). V lost 6 bases, J lost 10 bases, and 14 bases lay in between. The CDR3 DNA reads TGTGCCAGCAGGAGGGACAATACAGCGCAGTATTTT. This codes for CASRRDNTAQYF. Full variable domain (remainder filled in from reference TRBV7-9 and TRBJ2-3): DTGVSQNPRHKITKRGQNVTFRCDPISEHNRLYWYRQTLGQGPEFLTYFQNEAQLEKSRLLSDRFSAERPKGSFSTLEIQRTEQGDSAMYLCASRRDNTAQYFGPGTRLTVL.

In its sample, this clonotype was seen many times. The rearrangement uses TRBV7-6 and TRBJ2-7; D gene unclear. The germline V and J ends were trimmed by 1 base and 3 bases, with 10 bases remaining between them. The germline V gene has CDR1 SGHVS and CDR2 FNYEAQ. CDR3 length equals 14 residues. The CDR3 nucleotides are TGTGCCAGCAGCTTAGGAGTCGGGTACTACGAGCAGTACTTC. Translated, it gives CASSLGVGYYEQYF.

Worth noting for this clonotype: A much bigger clone sits one base away, suggesting this may be a read error. The chain combines TRBV14 with TRBJ1-3; TRBD1 is a possible D gene (5 bases). In germline, CDR1 is SGHDN, CDR2 FVKESK. CDR3 length: 15 residues. V shed 4 bases and J shed 3 bases, with 13 bases lying between them. The DNA for the CDR3 is TGTGCCAGCAGCCTGGACCCAGGGCATGGAAACACCATATATTTT. Translating gives CASSLDPGHGNTIYF.

A word on this clonotype: An end of the junction differs from the germline gene, which may be a read error. The V call is TRBV5-3, the J call TRBJ2-5, with TRBD2 matching 8 bases. TRBV5-3 is treated as an ORF (open reading frame) with a function not yet certain. This CDR3 region has 17 residues. The chain's CDR3 is CASSLHLGTRGEETQYF. The CDR3 DNA follows: TGTGCCAGCAGCTTACATCTCGGGACTAGGGGTGAGGAGACCCAGTACTTC.

This clonotype was counted ten times or more. The rearrangement uses TRBV7-2 and TRBJ2-3; 8 positions match TRBD2. Losses at the gene ends were 5 bases for V and 0 bases for J; bases not matched to a gene: 4. The CDR3 is made up of 15 amino acids. CDR1 and CDR2 (germline): SGHTA, FQGNSA. The CDR3: CASSQSGGSTDTQYF. CDR3 coding DNA: TGTGCCAGCAGCCAGAGCGGGGGTAGCACAGATACGCAGTATTTT.